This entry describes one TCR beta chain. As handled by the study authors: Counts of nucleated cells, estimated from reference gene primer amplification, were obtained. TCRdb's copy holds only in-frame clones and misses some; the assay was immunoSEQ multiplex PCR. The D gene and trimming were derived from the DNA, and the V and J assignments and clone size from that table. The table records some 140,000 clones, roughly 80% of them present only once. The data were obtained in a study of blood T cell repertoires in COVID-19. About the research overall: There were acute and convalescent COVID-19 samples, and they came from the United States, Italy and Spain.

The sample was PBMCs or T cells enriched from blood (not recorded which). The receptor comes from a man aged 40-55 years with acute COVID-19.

CDR3 loop: CASSQDLGTVGRETQYF. In nucleotides, the CDR3 is TGTGCCAGCAGCCAAGATTTGGGCACAGTGGGCCGGGAGACCCAGTACTTC. This chain links TRBV3-1 (or the pseudogene TRBV3-2) with TRBJ2-5; D gene uncertain. The length of the CDR3 is 17 residues. The germline gives CDR1 LGHDT, CDR2 YNNKEL (reference sequence). Trimming stripped 0 bases from V and 5 bases from J, with 19 bases between.